This T cell receptor (beta chain) was recorded in a study of cytomegalovirus exposure and HLA in healthy donors. Germline CDR1 reads MGHRA; CDR2 reads YSYEKL. J gave up 10 bases and V 0 bases, and 4 bases lay outside the gene matches. This CDR3 has 13 residues. With 60 Vbeta and 13 Jbeta primers, the PCR was carried out. Sequencing was performed with immunoSEQ multiplex PCR; in TCRdb, only in-frame clones are kept and a portion is missing. The table includes about 130,000 clones, about 81% detected once. Sequenced: PBMCs. The chain joins TRBV4-1 to TRBJ1-1; the match to TRBD1 covers 8 bases. This TCR was sampled from a woman aged 35 to 49 in good health and CMV-seropositive. The CDR3 nucleotides are TGCGCCAGCAGCCAAGATCGCAGGGGGCTAGCTTTCTTT. Translating gives CASSQDRRGLAFF.